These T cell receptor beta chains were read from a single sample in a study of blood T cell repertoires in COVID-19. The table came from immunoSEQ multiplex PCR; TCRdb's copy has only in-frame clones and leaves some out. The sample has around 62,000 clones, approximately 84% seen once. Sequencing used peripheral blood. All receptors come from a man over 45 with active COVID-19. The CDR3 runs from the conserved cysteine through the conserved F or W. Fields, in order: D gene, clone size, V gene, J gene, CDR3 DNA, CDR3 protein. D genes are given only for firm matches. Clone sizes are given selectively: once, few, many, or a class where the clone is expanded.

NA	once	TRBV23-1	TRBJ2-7	TGCGCCAGCAGTCCAGCGGCGTCAGGTCTACCCGAGCAGTACTTC	CASSPAASGLPEQYF
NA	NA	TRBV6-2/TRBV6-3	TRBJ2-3	TGTGCCAGCAGTGACAGTGGGGATACGCAGTATTTT	CASSDSGDTQYF
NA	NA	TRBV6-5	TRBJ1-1	TGTGCCAGCCTGGGGAGGGGCCCTTGGACTGAAGCTTTCTTT	CASLGRGPWTEAFF
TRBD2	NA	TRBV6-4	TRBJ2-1	TGTGCCAGCAGTGACCACGTCGCTACTAGCGGGGGGGCCCCTTTGATGGATGAGCAGTTCTTC	CASSDHVATSGGAPLMDEQFF
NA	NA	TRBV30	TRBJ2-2	TGTGCCTGGAGTGTTCAAGGAGCCTATCTCGCCGGGGAGCTGTTTTTT	CAWSVQGAYLAGELFF
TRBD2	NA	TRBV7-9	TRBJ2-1	TGTGCCAGCAGCTTAATACTAGCGGGATTCAATGAGCAGTTCTTC	CASSLILAGFNEQFF
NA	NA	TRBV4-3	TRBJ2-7	TGCGCCAGCAGCCAGAAAGTAAACACCTACGAGCAGTACTTC	CASSQKVNTYEQYF
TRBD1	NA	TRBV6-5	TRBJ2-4	TGTGCCAGCAGCCCCTGGGGACAGGCCTCGGACATTCAGTACTTC	CASSPWGQASDIQYF
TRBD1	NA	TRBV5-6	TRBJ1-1	TGTGCCAGCAGCTGGCGGGACAGCGGGAACACTGAAGCTTTCTTT	CASSWRDSGNTEAFF
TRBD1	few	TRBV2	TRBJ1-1	TGTGCCAGCAGGGAGGGACAGGGTGAAGCTTTCTTT	CASREGQGEAFF
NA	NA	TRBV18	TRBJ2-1	TGTGCCAGCTCACCTTACTCCAACGGAGATGAGCAGTTCTTC	CASSPYSNGDEQFF
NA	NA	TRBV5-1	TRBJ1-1	TGCGCCAGCAGAGACGCGACAGTTGCCCACAAAGCTTTCTTT	CASRDATVAHKAFF
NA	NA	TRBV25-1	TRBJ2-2	TGTGCCAGCAAAGGCGGGGCGTACACCGGGGAGCTGTTTTTT	CASKGGAYTGELFF
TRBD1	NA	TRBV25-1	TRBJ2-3	TGTGCCAGCAGGACAGGGGGATCCCATCCCACAGATACGCAGTATTTT	CASRTGGSHPTDTQYF
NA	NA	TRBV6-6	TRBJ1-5	TGTGCCAGCAGTTACACCCAGGGCAATCAGCCCCAGCATTTT	CASSYTQGNQPQHF
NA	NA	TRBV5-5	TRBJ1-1	TGTGCCAGCAGCGTATACCGGGATTCGAACACTGAAGCTTTCTTT	CASSVYRDSNTEAFF
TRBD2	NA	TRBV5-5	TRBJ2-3	TGTGCCAGCAGCTTGTCGGGGGGTGCGCAGTATTTT	CASSLSGGAQYF
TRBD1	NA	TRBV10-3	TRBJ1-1	TGTGCCATCAGTGAGGCCACAGGGGTCGGCACTGAAGCTTTCTTT	CAISEATGVGTEAFF
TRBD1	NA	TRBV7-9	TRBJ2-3	TGTGCCAGCAGCTTAGGAGGTCAGGGGGTCCAGTATTTT	CASSLGGQGVQYF
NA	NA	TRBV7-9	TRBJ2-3	TGTGCCAGCAGCTTGGTAGCAGATACGCAGTATTTT	CASSLVADTQYF
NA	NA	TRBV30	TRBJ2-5	TGTGCCTGGAGTCCCGACAGCCAAGAGACCCAGTACTTC	CAWSPDSQETQYF
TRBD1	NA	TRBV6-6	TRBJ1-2	TGTGCCAGCAACAGACAGGGTGGCTATGGCTACACCTTC	CASNRQGGYGYTF
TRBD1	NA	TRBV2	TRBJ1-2	TGTGCCAGCAATCAACAGGCCAGGGGGTTCTATGGCTACACCTTC	CASNQQARGFYGYTF
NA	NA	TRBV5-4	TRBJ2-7	TGTGCCAGCAGCTTGTACGCAGGCTCCTACGAGCAGTACTTC	CASSLYAGSYEQYF
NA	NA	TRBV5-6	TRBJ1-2	TGTGCCAGCAGCCCTCGGACCGGGAACAGTTTCTATGGCTACACCTTC	CASSPRTGNSFYGYTF
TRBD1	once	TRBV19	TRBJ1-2	TGTGCCAGTAGCCGGGACAGGTATGGCTACACCTTC	CASSRDRYGYTF
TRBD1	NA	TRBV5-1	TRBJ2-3	TGCGCCAGCAGCTCCAGGGGGCAGGCAGATACGCAGTATTTT	CASSSRGQADTQYF
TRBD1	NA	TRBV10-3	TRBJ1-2	TGTGCCGGACAGACGGGGGACAGGGGCTACACCTTC	CAGQTGDRGYTF
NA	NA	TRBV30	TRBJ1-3	TGTGCCTGGAGTGAAGAGGCGATCTCTGGAAACACCATATATTTT	CAWSEEAISGNTIYF
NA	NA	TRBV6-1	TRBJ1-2	TGTGCCAGCAGTGAAGCAGGACACCTCGGCGACTATGGCTACACCTTC	CASSEAGHLGDYGYTF
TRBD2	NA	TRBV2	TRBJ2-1	TGTGCCAGCCAAGTTCTAGCGGGGGAAAACAATGAGCAGTTCTTC	CASQVLAGENNEQFF
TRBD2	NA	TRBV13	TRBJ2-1	TGTGCCAGCAGCGACGGACTAGCGGGGTTCGATGAGCAGTTCTTC	CASSDGLAGFDEQFF
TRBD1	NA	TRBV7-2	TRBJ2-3	TGTGCCACAAAACCAGGGGGCTCAGATACGCAGTATTTT	CATKPGGSDTQYF
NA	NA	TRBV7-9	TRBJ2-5	TGTGCCAGCAGCCCCGACTTGGGAGAAAGCGAGACCCAGTACTTC	CASSPDLGESETQYF
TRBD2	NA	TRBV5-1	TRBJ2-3	TGCGCCAGCAGCTTGGTGGGACTAGCGGGGGGCGGAGATACGCAGTATTTT	CASSLVGLAGGGDTQYF
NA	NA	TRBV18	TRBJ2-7	TGTGCCAGCTCATTGACCTCAGGGAACGAGCAGTACTTC	CASSLTSGNEQYF
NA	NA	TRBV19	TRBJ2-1	TGTGCCAGTAGTATAGGGACTACCAATGAGCAGTTCTTC	CASSIGTTNEQFF
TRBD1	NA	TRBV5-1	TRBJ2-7	TGCGCTGGGGCAGGGGGCTCCTACGAGCAGTACTTC	CAGAGGSYEQYF
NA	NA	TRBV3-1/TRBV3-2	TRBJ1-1	TGTGCCAGCAGCCAAGAAGGACTGGCGAACACTGAAGCTTTCTTT	CASSQEGLANTEAFF
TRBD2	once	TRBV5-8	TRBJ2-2	TGTGCCAGCAGCTTTCAGCGGGGGAGTACCGGGGAGCTGTTTTTT	CASSFQRGSTGELFF
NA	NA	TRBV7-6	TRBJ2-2	TGTGCCAGCAGCATTGGGGGGTCGGTCACCGGGGAGCTGTTTTTT	CASSIGGSVTGELFF
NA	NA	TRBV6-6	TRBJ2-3	TGTGCCAGCAGCTTTTTGACTAGCACAGATACGCAGTATTTT	CASSFLTSTDTQYF